This TCR beta chain was recovered during a study of T cell responses to AZD1222 COVID-19 vaccine. About the study: The study pooled second doses at about 4 or about 12 weeks. Study-wide findings and caveats: Seropositive at baseline were only a handful of AZD1222 recipients. Of spike-specific TCRs, nearly half reportedly target regions left unmutated in variants.

On this clone itself: Its cognate antigen is unknown.

The CDR3 is made up of 14 amino acids. Trimming took off 5 bases at V and 1 base at J, with 10 bases between the two ends. Germline assignment: CDR1 MDHEN and CDR2 SYDVKM. Using immunoSEQ multiplex PCR, the repertoire was profiled, and TCRdb retains in-frame clones only, with some absent. Of some 100,000 clones in the sample, just under 90% were seen once. V gene TRBV28 combines with J gene TRBJ2-3, with D perhaps being TRBD1 or TRBD2 (5 bases each). The sample in question was peripheral blood, obtained on day 0 of AZD1222 vaccination. The TCR was taken from an adult in good health. CDR3 in DNA: TGTGCCAGCAGTCCCCTGGGGGGCACAGATACGCAGTATTTT. Translation: CASSPLGGTDTQYF.